These 4 T cell receptor beta chains share one sample of origin, sequenced in a study of shared clonotypes between healthy human individuals. Profiling relied on immunoSEQ multiplex PCR, and the TCRdb table lists in-frame clones only, not all of them. Counted here are millions of clones, 80% to 95% occurring once; the ten biggest clones make up about 0.39%. Sample: naive CD4+ T cells from PBMCs. Regarding subset: CD45RA+ positively selected. These receptors were taken from a man aged 18 to 29 in good health. Some clones in this sample may be carry-over from other donors' samples.

The chain recombines TRBV5-8 with TRBJ2-5; 9 nucleotides align to TRBD2. CDR3 length equals 16 residues. V lost 2 bases to trimming and J lost 5 bases; unmatched junction nucleotides: 10. The V gene's germline CDR1 is SGHTS and CDR2 YDEGEE. The CDR3 protein is CASSFRRLAGYETQYF. CDR3 DNA sequence: TGTGCCAGCAGCTTTCGGCGTCTAGCGGGATACGAGACCCAGTACTTC.

The rearrangement links TRBV7-6 to TRBJ1-4, with D tentatively TRBD1 (5 bases). The CDR3 loop spans 17 amino acids. Trimming removed 2 bases at V and 8 bases at J, with 21 bases between. Per the germline V gene, CDR1 is SGHVS and CDR2 is FNYEAQ. For the CDR3, the DNA is TGTGCCAGCAGCTTAAAGCGACCCGGTAAGGGGAAAGAAAAACTGTTTTTT. This encodes CASSLKRPGKGKEKLFF.

V usage is TRBV14 and J usage is TRBJ2-3; 9 bases fit TRBD2. CDR3 length: 19 amino acids. V was pared by 1 base and J by 2 bases, with 13 bases of the junction left unmatched. Germline assignment: CDR1 SGHDN and CDR2 FVKESK. The CDR3 protein is CASSQVGPGAGGFTDTQYF. CDR3 in DNA: TGTGCCAGCAGCCAAGTGGGCCCGGGAGCGGGAGGCTTCACAGATACGCAGTATTTT.

V usage is TRBV7-2 and J usage is TRBJ1-5, with D possibly TRBD1 on 6 matching bases. The CDR3 spans 15 residues. Trimming took off 1 base at V and 6 bases at J, with 13 bases between the two ends. Germline assignment: CDR1 SGHTA and CDR2 FQGNSA. CDR3 DNA: TGTGCCAGCAGCTTAGAGAGCACAGGGCCTCAGCCCCAGCATTTT. Its protein is CASSLESTGPQPQHF.